This TCR beta chain was sequenced in a study of T cells in Graves' hyperthyroidism and ophthalmopathy. The CDR3 loop spans 13 amino acids. V was clipped by 3 bases and J by 9 bases, with 12 bases between them. Germline V gene data show CDR1 as MNHEY and CDR2 as SVGAGI. Clinicians diagnosed patients from clinical symptoms, serum thyroxine and TRAb, thyroid ultrasound and orbital computed tomography. Fresh 10 ml peripheral blood yielded PBMCs. In this sample, this clonotype turned up a few times. No antigen is known for it. RNA transcripts gave rise to amplified TCR beta CDR3 regions. The TCR CDR3 was amplified in a first-round RT-PCR using the HTBI primer set. Each CDR3 protein is one row after TCRdb ran MiXCR on the multiplex PCR reads. In the table there are around 200,000 distinct CDR3 sequences, around 18% of which are singletons. Study outcomes and limitations: By a 13 V-J model, ophthalmopathy was set apart from stable hyperthyroidism.

This clonotype was sampled from a man in his forties with Graves' hyperthyroidism. Sequencing used blood. The chain links TRBV6-5 to TRBJ2-1, with D possibly matching TRBD2 (5 bases). CDR3 amino acids: CASSYLDRGEQFF. The CDR3 DNA is TGTGCCAGCAGTTATTTGGACCGGGGTGAGCAGTTCTTC.